The 31 T cell receptor beta chains below come from one sample, sequenced in a study of blood T cell repertoires in COVID-19. Sequenced by immunoSEQ multiplex PCR; TCRdb stores in-frame clones only, minus some. The data show roughly 15,000 clones, roughly 88% seen once. Sample: peripheral blood. The receptors come from a woman in her forties or fifties with active or convalescent COVID-19.

V gene TRBV18 combines with J gene TRBJ2-7; D unresolved. V was pared by 3 bases and J by 3 bases, with 6 bases between. This CDR3 is built from 12 residues. CDR1 is KGHSH, CDR2 LQKENI, per germline. DNA of the CDR3: TGTGCCAGCTCACCTCCCTACTACGAGCAGTACTTC. As protein: CASSPPYYEQYF.

The V gene is TRBV28, the J gene TRBJ1-2; D gene uncertain. This CDR3 is built from 16 residues. CDR1 is MDHEN, CDR2 SYDVKM, per germline. V was cut by 2 bases and J by 2 bases, with 15 bases left in between. CDR3 coding DNA: TGTGCCAGCAGTTTAAACCCGGGGTTTCGGAACTATGGCTACACCTTC. This sequence encodes CASSLNPGFRNYGYTF.

The chain recombines TRBV7-8 with TRBJ1-1, with D tentatively TRBD1 (5 bases). From germline, CDR1 is SGHVS and CDR2 FQNEAQ. The V gene lost 3 bases and the J gene lost 5 bases, with 13 bases spanning the gap. This CDR3 has 14 amino acids. The CDR3 bases are TGTGCCAGCAGCTTTGAATTTAGGGGAACTGAAGCTTTCTTT. It codes for CASSFEFRGTEAFF.

The chain couples TRBV5-1 to TRBJ1-1, with D possibly TRBD1 on 5 matching bases. The CDR3 runs 13 residues. CDR1 and CDR2 from the germline V gene are SGHRS and YFSETQ. Trimming removed 0 bases from V and 11 bases from J, with 14 bases in between. The CDR3 DNA sequence: TGCGCCAGCAGCTTGGCCGGGGGTCCGGATGCTTTCTTT. As protein: CASSLAGGPDAFF. The complete variable domain, with remaining parts taken from reference TRBV5-1 and TRBJ1-1, reads KAGVTQTPRYLIKTRGQQVTLSCSPISGHRSVSWYQQTPGQGLQFLFEYFSETQRNKGNFPGRFSGRQFSNSRSEMNVSTLELGDSALYLCASSLAGGPDAFFGQGTRLTVV.

The chain carries TRBV11-3 and TRBJ2-1; 8 bases fit TRBD2. The CDR3 loop spans 14 amino acids. V lost 5 bases and J lost 6; bases outside the gene matches: 6. The germline CDR1 and CDR2 sequences are SGHNT and YENEEA. The CDR3 sequence is CASSPGGLTNEQFF. In DNA, the CDR3 is TGTGCCAGCAGCCCGGGGGGGCTGACCAATGAGCAGTTCTTC. The full variable domain, in which reference TRBV11-3 and TRBJ2-1 provide the parts outside the CDR3, is EAGVVQSPRYKIIEKKQPVAFWCNPISGHNTLYWYLQNLGQGPELLIRYENEEAVDDSQLPKDRFSAERLKGVDSTLKIQPAELGDSAVYLCASSPGGLTNEQFFGPGTRLTVL.

The rearrangement links TRBV2 to TRBJ2-5; 7 nucleotides agree with TRBD1. This CDR3 region has 14 residues. J gave up 2 bases and V 6 bases, and 6 bases lay outside the gene matches. CDR1 and CDR2 (germline): SNHLY, FYNNEI. For the CDR3, the DNA is TGTGCCAGCAGGAAAACAGGGGCTCAAGAGACCCAGTACTTC. It specifies CASRKTGAQETQYF. Full variable domain (remainder filled in from reference TRBV2 and TRBJ2-5): EPEVTQTPSHQVTQMGQEVILRCVPISNHLYFYWYRQILGQKVEFLVSFYNNEISEKSEIFDDQFSVERPDGSNFTLKIRSTKLEDSAMYFCASRKTGAQETQYFGPGTRLLVL.

This clone is a singleton in its sample. CDR3 nucleotides: TGTGCCAGCAGCTTAGGAGGGACTAGCGGGGGGGCGGTCTACGAGCAGTACTTC. This sequence encodes CASSLGGTSGGAVYEQYF. The genes are TRBV13 and TRBJ2-7; TRBD2 aligns across 16 bases. CDR3 length equals 18 residues. With 0 bases clipped from V and 3 bases from J, the junction kept 5 bases outside the gene matches. Germline V gives CDR1 PRHDT, CDR2 FYEKMQ (reference sequence). Based on the CDR3 plus reference TRBV13 and TRBJ2-7, the full variable domain is AAGVIQSPRHLIKEKRETATLKCYPIPRHDTVYWYQQGPGQDPQFLISFYEKMQSDKGSIPDRFSAQQFSDYHSELNMSSLELGDSALYFCASSLGGTSGGAVYEQYFGPGTRLTVT.

The chain is built from TRBV9 and TRBJ2-1; 9 bases match TRBD1. CDR3 size: 14 residues. Germline values: CDR1 SGDLS, CDR2 YYNGEE. With 7 bases clipped from V and 4 bases from J, the junction kept 6 bases outside the gene matches. This chain's CDR3 is CASQTGGRYNEQFF. CDR3 sequence (DNA): TGTGCCAGCCAGACAGGGGGGCGTTACAATGAGCAGTTCTTC.

In its sample, this clone was seen once. The CDR3 DNA follows: TGTGCCAGTAGTTTTCAGGGGACGTGGTATGGCTACACCTTC. Its translation: CASSFQGTWYGYTF. The V and J genes are TRBV19 and TRBJ1-2; D perhaps matches TRBD1 (6 bases). The CDR3 length is 14 residues. Trimming pared 5 bases from V and 5 bases from J, leaving 15 bases between. Germline loops: CDR1 LNHDA, CDR2 SQIVND (reference sequence). The variable domain in full, completed from reference TRBV19 and TRBJ1-2, reads DGGITQSPKYLFRKEGQNVTLSCEQNLNHDAMYWYRQDPGQGLRLIYYSQIVNDFQKGDIAEGYSVSREKKESFPLTVTSAQKNPTAFYLCASSFQGTWYGYTFGSGTRLTVV.

This chain links TRBV5-1 with TRBJ2-1, with D possibly TRBD1 on 5 matching bases. V lost 4 bases to trimming and J lost 0 bases, with 11 bases between them. Germline V gives CDR1 SGHRS, CDR2 YFSETQ. The CDR3 runs 15 residues. CDR3 in DNA: TGCGCCAGCAGCACGGACACGAGCTCCTACAATGAGCAGTTCTTC. Translating it yields CASSTDTSSYNEQFF.

V usage is TRBV5-1 and J usage is TRBJ1-1; TRBD1 agrees at 9 bases. The CDR3 runs to 15 residues. CDR1 SGHRS and CDR2 YFSETQ come from the germline V gene. Trimming took 4 bases from V and 4 from J; bases not matched to a gene: 8. CDR3 nucleotide sequence: TGCGCCAGCAGCAGAGGGGACAGGGCGGGCACTGAAGCTTTCTTT. The encoded protein is CASSRGDRAGTEAFF.

Sample share makes this clone large. This rearrangement joins TRBV7-9 to TRBJ2-5; the match to TRBD2 covers 7 bases. Germline V gene lookup returns CDR1 SEHNR and CDR2 FQNEAQ (reference sequence). This CDR3 has 17 residues. Germline trimming cut 2 bases from V and 2 bases from J; bases unmatched to any gene: 11. The CDR3 is CASSLRLAVGSQETQYF. In DNA, the CDR3 is TGTGCCAGCAGCTTACGACTAGCCGTGGGCTCACAAGAGACCCAGTACTTC.

The chain recombines TRBV5-1 with TRBJ2-1; TRBD2 matches at 7 bases. This CDR3 spans 15 amino acids. V gave up 4 bases and J gave up 8 bases; unmatched junction bases: 12. The germline V gene encodes CDR1 SGHRS and CDR2 YFSETQ. CDR3 residues: CASSPYGTTIHEQFF. CDR3 bases: TGCGCCAGCAGCCCTTACGGGACTACCATCCATGAGCAGTTCTTC.

V and J are TRBV12-5 and TRBJ2-1, with D possibly matching TRBD1 (6 bases). The CDR3 totals 16 residues. CDR1 and CDR2 from the germline V gene are LGHNT and FRNRAP. V was clipped by 3 bases and J by 5 bases, with 17 bases between them. The CDR3 DNA follows: TGTGCTAGTGGTTTCGATCCAAGACAGGAGGACAATGAGCAGTTCTTC. As protein: CASGFDPRQEDNEQFF.

The chain joins TRBV2 to TRBJ1-1; perhaps TRBD1 as D (5 bases). The germline V and J ends were trimmed by 6 bases and 10 bases, with 21 bases remaining between them. This CDR3 is built from 14 residues. Per germline, CDR1 SNHLY and CDR2 FYNNEI. CDR3 in amino acids: CASRTPGGFLRAFF. The CDR3 DNA reads TGTGCCAGCAGGACCCCCGGGGGTTTTTTGCGAGCTTTCTTT.

V usage is TRBV30 and J usage is TRBJ1-6; tentative D call: TRBD1 (5 bases). CDR1 and CDR2 from the germline V gene are GTSNPN and SVGIG (reference sequence). Trimming removed 3 bases from V and 11 bases from J, with 20 bases in between. The CDR3 runs 15 residues. The CDR3 is CAWSIGEGSWTPLHF. In DNA, the CDR3 is TGTGCCTGGAGCATCGGGGAGGGGTCTTGGACACCCCTCCACTTT.

This rearrangement joins TRBV5-4 to TRBJ1-1, with TRBD1 identical over 7 bases. The CDR3 totals 15 residues. Germline CDR1 SGHNT, CDR2 YYREEE (reference sequence). Trimming removed 4 bases from V and 0 bases from J; junction bases left unmatched: 6. This CDR3 is CASSRDSQMNTEAFF. The DNA of the CDR3 is TGTGCCAGCAGCCGGGACAGCCAAATGAACACTGAAGCTTTCTTT.

The rearrangement joins TRBV21-1 to TRBJ1-3; whether TRBD1, the table's D call, matches the DNA was not checked. TRBV21-1 is a recognized pseudogene. This CDR3 is built from 16 residues. The CDR3 DNA reads TGTGCCGGAGACCGGGACAGGGGGTCTTCTGGAAACACCATATATTTT. Protein sequence: CAGDRDRGSSGNTIYF.

This chain joins TRBV12-3 or TRBV12-4 and TRBJ2-1, with 7 nucleotides matching TRBD2. Unmatched junction bases numbered 8, after V lost 8 bases and J lost 7 bases. This CDR3 contains 13 residues. The CDR3 protein is CASCGRLYNEQFF. CDR3 DNA: TGTGCCAGCTGCGGGAGACTCTATAATGAGCAGTTCTTC.

The chain couples TRBV6-2 or TRBV6-3 to TRBJ2-4; 7 nucleotides match TRBD1. Germline values: CDR1 MNHEY, CDR2 SVGEGT. The V and J ends lost 5 bases and 2 bases, in that order; junction bases with no gene match: 15. The CDR3 length is 18 residues. The CDR3 bases are TGTGCCAGCAGTAGGGGGCCGCAGACCGTTATATCCAAAAACATTCAGTACTTC. Its protein product is CASSRGPQTVISKNIQYF.

The chain has TRBV28 and TRBJ2-7, with 7 bases matching TRBD2. Germline V gene data show CDR1 as MDHEN and CDR2 as SYDVKM. The CDR3 length is 16 residues. V lost 2 bases to trimming and J lost 6 bases; unmatched junction nucleotides: 13. This chain's CDR3 is CASSLMAGEGWGEQYF. Written as DNA, the CDR3 is TGTGCCAGCAGTTTAATGGCGGGAGAAGGATGGGGCGAGCAGTACTTC.

This chain uses TRBV2 with TRBJ1-4, with 8 bases that match TRBD1. The germline V gene encodes CDR1 SNHLY and CDR2 FYNNEI. The ends lost 7 bases at V and 8 bases at J; junction bases unmatched: 9. The CDR3 runs to 14 residues. For the CDR3, the DNA is TGTGCCAGCAAACCTCAGGGGGCAGGAGAAAAACTGTTTTTT. Translated, it gives CASKPQGAGEKLFF.

V and J are TRBV11-2 and TRBJ2-1, with TRBD2 identical over 7 bases. Per the germline V gene, CDR1 is SGHAT and CDR2 is FQNNGV. The CDR3 loop spans 15 amino acids. The V and J ends lost 3 bases and 1 base, in that order; junction bases with no gene match: 3. The CDR3: CASSLSGRSYNEQFF. The CDR3 region has the DNA TGTGCCAGCAGCTTGTCCGGGAGGTCCTACAATGAGCAGTTCTTC.

V and J are TRBV9 and TRBJ2-3; 14 nucleotides line up with TRBD2. From germline, CDR1 is SGDLS and CDR2 YYNGEE. The V gene end was trimmed by 0 bases and the J gene end by 0 bases; junction bases not matched to a gene: 6. The CDR3 has 19 amino acids. Written as DNA, the CDR3 is TGTGCCAGCAGCGTAGGGACTAGCGGGGGGACCCTTAGCACAGATACGCAGTATTTT. This encodes CASSVGTSGGTLSTDTQYF.

The chain couples TRBV18 to TRBJ2-5, with a tentative D call TRBD2 (6 bases). The V gene's germline CDR1 is KGHSH and CDR2 LQKENI. V was shortened by 1 base and J by 9 bases, with 6 bases between the two germline ends. The CDR3 is made up of 11 amino acids. The CDR3 loop reads CASSPQRAQYF. The CDR3 DNA is TGTGCCAGCTCACCACAGCGGGCCCAGTACTTC.

This rearrangement joins TRBV9 to TRBJ2-2; tentative D call: TRBD2 (5 bases). The germline gives CDR1 SGDLS, CDR2 YYNGEE. The CDR3 covers 13 residues. V was pared by 0 bases and J by 7 bases, with 7 bases between. The CDR3 DNA reads TGTGCCAGCAGCGTAGGCGGGCGCGGGGAGCTGTTTTTT. Its translation: CASSVGGRGELFF.

This clone was picked up a small number of times. This chain links TRBV19 with TRBJ2-1; D is perhaps TRBD1 (6 bases). Deletions cut 3 bases from V and 9 bases from J, with 18 bases between. From germline, CDR1 is LNHDA and CDR2 SQIVND (reference sequence). The CDR3 contains 15 residues. CDR3 in amino acids: CASSIPRTGPTEQFF. DNA of the CDR3: TGTGCCAGTAGTATCCCTCGAACAGGGCCAACTGAGCAGTTCTTC.

This chain uses TRBV7-9 with TRBJ2-7; no reliable D call. V was trimmed by 4 bases and J by 0 bases, leaving 4 bases between them. CDR1 is SEHNR, CDR2 FQNEAQ, per germline (reference sequence). This CDR3 is 12 amino acids long. In nucleotides, the CDR3 is TGTGCCAGCAGCTCCCTCTCCTACGAGCAGTACTTC. Its protein product is CASSSLSYEQYF.

In this sample, this clone turned up a few times. The V and J genes are TRBV28 and TRBJ1-6, with a tentative D call TRBD1 (5 bases). Germline values: CDR1 MDHEN, CDR2 SYDVKM. Trimming removed 2 bases at V and 7 bases at J, with 12 bases between. This CDR3 contains 15 residues. CDR3 nucleotides: TGTGCCAGCAGTTTAAATGAGGGGAGGAATTCACCCCTCCACTTT. Amino acids: CASSLNEGRNSPLHF.

This rearrangement joins TRBV19 to TRBJ1-2; 8 bases fit TRBD1. Per germline, CDR1 LNHDA and CDR2 SQIVND (reference sequence). This CDR3 comprises 14 residues. Trimming removed 7 bases from V and 1 base from J; junction bases left unmatched: 5. Written as DNA, the CDR3 is TGTGCCAGTACATTGACAGGGGTTAACTATGGCTACACCTTC. Encoded protein: CASTLTGVNYGYTF.

This clone is a singleton in its sample. The rearrangement links TRBV19 to TRBJ2-7, with D tentatively TRBD2 (6 bases). Germline V gene lookup returns CDR1 LNHDA and CDR2 SQIVND (reference sequence). The CDR3 has 11 amino acids. The V end was cut by 5 bases, the J end by 6 bases, with 8 bases between. In DNA form, the CDR3 reads TGTGCCAGTAGTGGCGGGGTCGAGCAGTACTTC. Amino acid sequence: CASSGGVEQYF.